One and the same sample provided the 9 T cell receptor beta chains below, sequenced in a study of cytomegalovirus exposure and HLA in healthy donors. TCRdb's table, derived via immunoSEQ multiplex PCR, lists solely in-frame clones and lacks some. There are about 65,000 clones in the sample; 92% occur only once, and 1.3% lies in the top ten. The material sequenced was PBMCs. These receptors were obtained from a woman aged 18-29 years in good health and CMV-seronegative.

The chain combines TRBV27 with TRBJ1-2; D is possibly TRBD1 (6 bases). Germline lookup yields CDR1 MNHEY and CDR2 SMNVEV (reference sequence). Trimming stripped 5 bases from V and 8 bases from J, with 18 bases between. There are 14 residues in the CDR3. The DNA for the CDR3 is TGTGCCAGCAGTGGGAGACAGGAAACTACGGGCTACACCTTC. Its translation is CASSGRQETTGYTF.

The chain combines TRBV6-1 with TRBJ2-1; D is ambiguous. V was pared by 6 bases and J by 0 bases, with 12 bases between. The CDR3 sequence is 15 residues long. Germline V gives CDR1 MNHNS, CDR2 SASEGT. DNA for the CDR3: TGTGCCAGCAGGGGCAGAAATCTCTCCTACAATGAGCAGTTCTTC. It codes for CASRGRNLSYNEQFF.

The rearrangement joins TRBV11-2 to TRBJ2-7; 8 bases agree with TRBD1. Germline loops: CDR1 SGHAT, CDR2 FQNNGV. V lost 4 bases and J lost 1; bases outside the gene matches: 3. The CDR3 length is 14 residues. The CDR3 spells CASSSTGGSYEQYF. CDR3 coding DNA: TGTGCCAGCAGCTCTACAGGGGGTTCCTACGAGCAGTACTTC.

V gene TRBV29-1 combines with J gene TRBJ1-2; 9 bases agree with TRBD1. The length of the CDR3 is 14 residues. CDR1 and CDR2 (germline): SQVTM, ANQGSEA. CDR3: CPDKYGQGNYGYTF. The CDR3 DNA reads TGCCCCGACAAATACGGACAGGGGAACTATGGCTACACCTTC.

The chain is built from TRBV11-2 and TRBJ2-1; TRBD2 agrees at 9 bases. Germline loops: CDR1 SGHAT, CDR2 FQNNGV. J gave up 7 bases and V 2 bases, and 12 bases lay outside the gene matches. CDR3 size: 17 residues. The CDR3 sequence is CASSLPGWRGGENEQFF. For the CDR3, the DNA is TGTGCCAGCAGCTTACCCGGGTGGCGGGGGGGCGAGAATGAGCAGTTCTTC.

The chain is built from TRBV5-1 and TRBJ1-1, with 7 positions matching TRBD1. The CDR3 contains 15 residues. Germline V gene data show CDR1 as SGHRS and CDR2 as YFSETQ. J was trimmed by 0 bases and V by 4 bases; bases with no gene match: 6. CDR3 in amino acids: CASSPGTALNTEAFF. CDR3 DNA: TGCGCCAGCAGCCCGGGGACAGCCCTGAACACTGAAGCTTTCTTT.

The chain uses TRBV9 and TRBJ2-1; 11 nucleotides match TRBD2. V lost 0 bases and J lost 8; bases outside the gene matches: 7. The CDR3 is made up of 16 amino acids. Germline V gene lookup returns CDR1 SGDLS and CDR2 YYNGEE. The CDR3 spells CASSVGTSGSYDEQFF. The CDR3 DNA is TGTGCCAGCAGCGTAGGCACTAGCGGGAGTTACGATGAGCAGTTCTTC.

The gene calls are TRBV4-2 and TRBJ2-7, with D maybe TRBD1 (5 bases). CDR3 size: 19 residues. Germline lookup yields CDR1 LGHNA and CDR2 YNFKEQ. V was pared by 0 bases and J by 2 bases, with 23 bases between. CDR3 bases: TGTGCCAGCAGCCAAGATGTCACAGGCAAGACACGCCGCCCCTACGAGCAGTACTTC. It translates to CASSQDVTGKTRRPYEQYF.

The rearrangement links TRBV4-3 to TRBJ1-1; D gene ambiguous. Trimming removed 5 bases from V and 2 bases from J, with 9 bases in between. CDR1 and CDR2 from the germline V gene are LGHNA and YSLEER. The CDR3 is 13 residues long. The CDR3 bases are TGCGCCAGCAGCTACAGACCCAACACTGAAGCTTTCTTT. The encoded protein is CASSYRPNTEAFF.